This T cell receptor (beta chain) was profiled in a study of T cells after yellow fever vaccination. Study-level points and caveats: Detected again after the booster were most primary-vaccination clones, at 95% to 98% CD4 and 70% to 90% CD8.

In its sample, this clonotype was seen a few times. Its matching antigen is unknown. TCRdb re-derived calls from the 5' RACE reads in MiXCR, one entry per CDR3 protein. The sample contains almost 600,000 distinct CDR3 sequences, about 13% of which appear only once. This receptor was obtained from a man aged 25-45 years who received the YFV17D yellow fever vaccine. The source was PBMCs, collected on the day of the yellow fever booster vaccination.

The CDR3 DNA follows: TGTGCCAGCATCCTCCTTGAAGCTTTCTTT. Protein: CASILLEAFF. The chain couples TRBV12-3 or TRBV12-4 to TRBJ1-1; D is uncertain. Trimming cost V 7 bases and J 7 bases, with 7 bases left between them. The CDR3 consists of 10 residues.